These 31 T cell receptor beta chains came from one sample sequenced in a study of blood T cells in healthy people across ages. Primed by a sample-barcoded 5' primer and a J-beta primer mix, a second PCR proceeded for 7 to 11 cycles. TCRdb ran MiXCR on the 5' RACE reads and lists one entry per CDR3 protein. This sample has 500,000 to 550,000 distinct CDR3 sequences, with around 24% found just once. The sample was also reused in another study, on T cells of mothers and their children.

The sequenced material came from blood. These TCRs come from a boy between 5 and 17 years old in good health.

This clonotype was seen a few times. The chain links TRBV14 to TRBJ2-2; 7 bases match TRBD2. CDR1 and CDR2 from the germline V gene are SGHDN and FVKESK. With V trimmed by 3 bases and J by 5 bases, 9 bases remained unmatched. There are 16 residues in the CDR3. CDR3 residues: CASSHSLAANTGELFF. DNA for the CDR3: TGTGCCAGCAGCCATTCCCTAGCGGCTAATACCGGGGAGCTGTTTTTT.

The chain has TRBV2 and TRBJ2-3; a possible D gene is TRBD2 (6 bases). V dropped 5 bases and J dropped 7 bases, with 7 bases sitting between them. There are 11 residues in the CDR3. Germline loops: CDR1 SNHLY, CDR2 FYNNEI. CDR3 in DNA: TGTGCCAGCAGTAGCGGGTATACGCAGTATTTT. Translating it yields CASSSGYTQYF.

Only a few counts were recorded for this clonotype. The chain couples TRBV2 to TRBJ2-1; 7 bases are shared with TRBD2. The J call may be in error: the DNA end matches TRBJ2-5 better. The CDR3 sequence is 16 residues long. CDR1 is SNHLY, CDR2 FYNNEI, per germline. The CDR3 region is CASTQGLDQGSETQYF. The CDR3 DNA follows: TGTGCCAGCACCCAAGGACTAGACCAAGGCTCAGAGACCCAGTACTTC.

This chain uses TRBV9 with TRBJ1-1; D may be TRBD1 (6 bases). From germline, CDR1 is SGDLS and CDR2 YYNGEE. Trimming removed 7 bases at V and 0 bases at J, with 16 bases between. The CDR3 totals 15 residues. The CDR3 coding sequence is TGTGCCAGCGGACAGCCTCCGACCATGAACACTGAAGCTTTCTTT. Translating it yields CASGQPPTMNTEAFF.

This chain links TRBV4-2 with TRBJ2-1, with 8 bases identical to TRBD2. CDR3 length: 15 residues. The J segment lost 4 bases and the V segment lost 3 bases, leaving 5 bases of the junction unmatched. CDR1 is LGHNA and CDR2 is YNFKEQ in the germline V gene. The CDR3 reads CASSHESGRYNEQFF. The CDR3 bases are TGTGCCAGCAGCCATGAAAGCGGGAGATACAATGAGCAGTTCTTC.

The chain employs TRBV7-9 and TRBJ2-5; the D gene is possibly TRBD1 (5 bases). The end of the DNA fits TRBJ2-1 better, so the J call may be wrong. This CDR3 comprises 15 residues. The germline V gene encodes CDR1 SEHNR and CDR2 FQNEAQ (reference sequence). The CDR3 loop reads CASSGRTSIGNEQFF. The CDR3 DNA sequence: TGTGCCAGCAGCGGACGGACATCCATCGGGAATGAGCAGTTCTTC.

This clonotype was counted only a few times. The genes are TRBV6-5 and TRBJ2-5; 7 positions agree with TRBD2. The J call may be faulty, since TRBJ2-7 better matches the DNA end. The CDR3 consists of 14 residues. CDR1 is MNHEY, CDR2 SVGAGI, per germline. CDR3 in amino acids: CASSPHLADYEQYF. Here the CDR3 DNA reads TGTGCCAGCAGCCCCCACCTAGCGGATTACGAGCAGTACTTC.

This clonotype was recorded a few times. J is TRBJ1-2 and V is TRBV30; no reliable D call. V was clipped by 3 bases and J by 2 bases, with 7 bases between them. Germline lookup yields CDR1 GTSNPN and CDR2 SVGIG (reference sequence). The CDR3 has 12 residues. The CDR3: CAWSRVNYGYTF. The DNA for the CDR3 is TGTGCCTGGAGCCGAGTGAACTATGGCTACACCTTC. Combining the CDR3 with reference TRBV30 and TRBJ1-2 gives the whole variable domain SQTIHQWPATLVQPVGSPLSLECTVEGTSNPNLYWYRQAAGRGLQLLFYSVGIGQISSEVPQNLSASRPQDRQFILSSKKLLLSDSGFYLCAWSRVNYGYTFGSGTRLTVV.

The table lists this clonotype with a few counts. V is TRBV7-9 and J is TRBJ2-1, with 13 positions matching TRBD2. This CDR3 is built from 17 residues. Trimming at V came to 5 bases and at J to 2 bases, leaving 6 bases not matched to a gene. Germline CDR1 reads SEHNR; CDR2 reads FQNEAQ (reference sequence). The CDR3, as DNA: TGTGCCAGCAGCCCTAGCGGACTAGCGGGAGCCTACAATGAGCAGTTCTTC. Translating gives CASSPSGLAGAYNEQFF.

The CDR3 here is CAGGLSGLYGYTF. CDR3 DNA: TGTGCCGGGGGGCTGTCGGGCCTCTATGGCTACACCTTC. The genes are TRBV7-9 and TRBJ1-2; a weak D match, TRBD1 (6 bases). CDR1 is SEHNR and CDR2 is FQNEAQ in the germline V gene (reference sequence). There are 13 residues in the CDR3. V gave up 11 bases and J gave up 4 bases, with 17 bases separating them.

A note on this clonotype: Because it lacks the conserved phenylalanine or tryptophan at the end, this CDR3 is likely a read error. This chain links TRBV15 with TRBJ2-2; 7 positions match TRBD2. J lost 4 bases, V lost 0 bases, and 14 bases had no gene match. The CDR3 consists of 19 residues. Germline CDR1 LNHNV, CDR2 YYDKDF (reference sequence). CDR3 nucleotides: TGTGCCACCAGCAGAGATATGGGCTGGGAGGGAGAAGGCACCGGGGAGCTGTTTCTT. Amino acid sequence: CATSRDMGWEGEGTGELFL.

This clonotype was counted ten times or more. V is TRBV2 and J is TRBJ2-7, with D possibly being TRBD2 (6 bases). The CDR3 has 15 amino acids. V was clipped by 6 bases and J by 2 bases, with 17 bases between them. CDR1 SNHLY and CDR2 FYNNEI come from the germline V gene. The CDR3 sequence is CASSGGPRGTYEQYF. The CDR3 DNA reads TGTGCCAGCAGCGGGGGACCTAGGGGAACCTACGAGCAGTACTTC.

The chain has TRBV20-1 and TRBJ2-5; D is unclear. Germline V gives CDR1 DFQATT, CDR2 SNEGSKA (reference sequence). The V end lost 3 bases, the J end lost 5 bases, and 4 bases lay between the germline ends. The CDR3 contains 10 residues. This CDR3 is CSASDETQYF. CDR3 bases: TGCAGTGCTAGTGACGAGACCCAGTACTTC.

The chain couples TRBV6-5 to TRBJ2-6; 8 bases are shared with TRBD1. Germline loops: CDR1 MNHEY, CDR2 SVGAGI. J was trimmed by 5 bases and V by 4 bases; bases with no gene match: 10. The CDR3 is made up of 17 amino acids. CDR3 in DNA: TGTGCCAGCAGTTGGGGGACCGGGACAGGTAGGGCCAACGTCCTGACTTTC. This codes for CASSWGTGTGRANVLTF.

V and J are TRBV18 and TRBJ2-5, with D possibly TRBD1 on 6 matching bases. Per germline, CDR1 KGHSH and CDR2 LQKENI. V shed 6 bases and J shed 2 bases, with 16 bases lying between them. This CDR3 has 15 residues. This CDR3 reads CASSRTGNYQETQYF. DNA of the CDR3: TGTGCCAGCTCGCGTACAGGGAACTATCAAGAGACCCAGTACTTC.

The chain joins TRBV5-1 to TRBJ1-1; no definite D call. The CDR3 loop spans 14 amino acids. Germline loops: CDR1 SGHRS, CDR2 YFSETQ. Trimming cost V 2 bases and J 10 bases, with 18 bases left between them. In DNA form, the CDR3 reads TGCGCCAGCAGCTTTCGGGGAAGGATGGCTGGAGCTTTCTTT. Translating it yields CASSFRGRMAGAFF.

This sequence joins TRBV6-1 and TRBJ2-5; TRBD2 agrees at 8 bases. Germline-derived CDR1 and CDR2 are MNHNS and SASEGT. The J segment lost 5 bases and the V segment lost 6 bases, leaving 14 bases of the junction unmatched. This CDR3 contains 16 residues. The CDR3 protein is CASSGTSGGLWETQYF. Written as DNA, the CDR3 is TGTGCCAGCAGCGGAACTAGCGGCGGGCTCTGGGAGACCCAGTACTTC.

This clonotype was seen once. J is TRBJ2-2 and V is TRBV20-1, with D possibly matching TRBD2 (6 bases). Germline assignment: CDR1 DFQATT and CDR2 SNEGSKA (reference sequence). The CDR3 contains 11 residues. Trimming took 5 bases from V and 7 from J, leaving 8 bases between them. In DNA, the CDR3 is TGCAGTGCTCGGGAGTACGGGGAGCTGTTTTTT. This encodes CSAREYGELFF.

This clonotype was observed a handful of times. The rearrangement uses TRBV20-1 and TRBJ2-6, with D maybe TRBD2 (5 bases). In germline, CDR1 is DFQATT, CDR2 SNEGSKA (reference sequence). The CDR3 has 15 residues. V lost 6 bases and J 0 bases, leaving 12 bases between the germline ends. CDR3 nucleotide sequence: TGCAGTGCGAGGACGGGGTTCTCTGGGGCCAACGTCCTGACTTTC. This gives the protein CSARTGFSGANVLTF.

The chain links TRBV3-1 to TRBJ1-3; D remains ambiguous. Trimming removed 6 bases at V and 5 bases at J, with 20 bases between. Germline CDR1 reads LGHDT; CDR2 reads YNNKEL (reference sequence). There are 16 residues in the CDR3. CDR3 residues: CASSRSPESTRNTIYF. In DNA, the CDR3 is TGTGCCAGCAGTCGTTCCCCGGAGTCTACACGAAACACCATATATTTT. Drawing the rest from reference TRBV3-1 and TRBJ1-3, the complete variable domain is DTAVSQTPKYLVTQMGNDKSIKCEQNLGHDTMYWYKQDSKKFLKIMFSYNNKELIINETVPNRFSPKSPDKAHLNLHINSLELGDSAVYFCASSRSPESTRNTIYFGEGSWLTVV.

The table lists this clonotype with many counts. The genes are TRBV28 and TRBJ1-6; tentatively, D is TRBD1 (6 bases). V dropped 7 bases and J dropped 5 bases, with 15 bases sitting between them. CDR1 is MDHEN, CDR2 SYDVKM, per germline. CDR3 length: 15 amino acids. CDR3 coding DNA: TGTGCCAGCAAGTTGACAGGTCTTCATAATTCACCCCTCCACTTT. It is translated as CASKLTGLHNSPLHF.

Written as DNA, the CDR3 is TGTGCCACCAGTGCCCCCCCACGGGGTGCCCACGAGCAGTACTTC. The encoded protein is CATSAPPRGAHEQYF. The chain uses TRBV24-1 and TRBJ2-7, with D possibly TRBD2 on 5 matching bases. Germline-derived CDR1 and CDR2 are KGHDR and SFDVKD. The CDR3 contains 15 residues. Trimming cost V 5 bases and J 5 bases, with 18 bases left between them.

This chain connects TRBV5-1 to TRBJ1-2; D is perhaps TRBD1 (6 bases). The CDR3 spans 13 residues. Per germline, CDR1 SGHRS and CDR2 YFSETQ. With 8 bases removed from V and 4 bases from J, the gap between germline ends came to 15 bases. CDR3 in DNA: TGCGCCAGTCATGACAGGAGGACCTATGGCTACACCTTC. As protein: CASHDRRTYGYTF.

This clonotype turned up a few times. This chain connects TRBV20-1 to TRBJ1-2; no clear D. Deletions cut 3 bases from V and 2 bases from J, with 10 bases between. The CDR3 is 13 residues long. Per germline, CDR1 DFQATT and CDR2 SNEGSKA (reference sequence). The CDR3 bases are TGCAGTGCTAGTCTGGGCAGCAACTATGGCTACACCTTC. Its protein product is CSASLGSNYGYTF.

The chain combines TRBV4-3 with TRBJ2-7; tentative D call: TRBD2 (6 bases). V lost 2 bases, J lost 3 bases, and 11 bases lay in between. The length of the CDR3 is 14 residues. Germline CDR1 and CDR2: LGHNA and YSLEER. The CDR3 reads CASSQTPGDYEQYF. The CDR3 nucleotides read TGCGCCAGCAGCCAAACCCCGGGAGACTACGAGCAGTACTTC.

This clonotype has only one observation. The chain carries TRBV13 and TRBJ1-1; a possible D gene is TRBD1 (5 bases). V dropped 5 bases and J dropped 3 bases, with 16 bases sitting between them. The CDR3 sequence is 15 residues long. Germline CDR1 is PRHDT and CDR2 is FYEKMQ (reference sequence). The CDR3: CASSPTGDGYTEAFF. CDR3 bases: TGTGCCAGCAGCCCTACGGGGGACGGGTACACTGAAGCTTTCTTT.

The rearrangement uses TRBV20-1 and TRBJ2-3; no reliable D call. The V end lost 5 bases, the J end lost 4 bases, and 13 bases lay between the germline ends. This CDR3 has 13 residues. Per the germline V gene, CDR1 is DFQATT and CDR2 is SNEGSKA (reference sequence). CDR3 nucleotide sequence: TGCAGTGCTGGACCCCGAGTGGCAGATACGCAGTATTTT. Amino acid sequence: CSAGPRVADTQYF.

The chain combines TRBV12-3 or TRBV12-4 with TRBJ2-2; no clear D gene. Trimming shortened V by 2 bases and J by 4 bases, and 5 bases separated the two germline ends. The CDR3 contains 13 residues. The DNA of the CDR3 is TGTGCCAGCAGTTTAATAAGCACCGGGGAGCTGTTTTTT. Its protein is CASSLISTGELFF.

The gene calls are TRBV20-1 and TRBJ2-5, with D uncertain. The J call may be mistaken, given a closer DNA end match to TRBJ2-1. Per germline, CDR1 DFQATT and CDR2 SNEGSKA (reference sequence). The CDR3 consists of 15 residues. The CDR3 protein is CSARSLPDRYNEQFF. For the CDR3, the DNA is TGCAGTGCTAGAAGCCTTCCGGATAGGTACAATGAGCAGTTCTTC.

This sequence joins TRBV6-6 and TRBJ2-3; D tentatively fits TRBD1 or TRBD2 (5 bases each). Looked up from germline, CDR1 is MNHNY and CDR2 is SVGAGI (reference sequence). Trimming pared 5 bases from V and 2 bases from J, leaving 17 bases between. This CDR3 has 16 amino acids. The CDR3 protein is CASSRPPGPNTDTQYF. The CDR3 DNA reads TGTGCCAGCAGTCGGCCCCCGGGACCAAACACAGATACGCAGTATTTT.

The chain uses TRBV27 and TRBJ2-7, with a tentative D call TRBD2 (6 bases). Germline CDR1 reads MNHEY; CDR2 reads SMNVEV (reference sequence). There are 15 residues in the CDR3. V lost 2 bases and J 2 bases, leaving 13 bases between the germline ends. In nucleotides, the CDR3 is TGTGCCAGCAGTTTAAACGGGGGTCCCGCCTACGAGCAGTACTTC. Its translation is CASSLNGGPAYEQYF.